This T cell receptor beta chain was sequenced in a study of blood T cell repertoires in COVID-19. Study as a whole: Samples of COVID-19 (acute and convalescent) were obtained from the United States, Italy and Spain. From T cells, B-cell-depleted T cells, or PBMCs came the material, which was cDNA or gDNA.

Germline CDR1 is SGDLS and CDR2 is YYNGEE. The CDR3 consists of 14 residues. The J segment lost 6 bases and the V segment lost 3 bases, leaving 5 bases of the junction unmatched. In the study's own analysis: Estimation of nucleated cell counts was performed using reference gene primer amplification. Measured with immunoSEQ multiplex PCR; TCRdb has only the in-frame clones, and not every one. From that table come the V and J calls and clone size; the DNA was used to work out D and trimming. The sample has a few hundred thousand clones, more than 65% seen once; the top ten hold 2% to 2.5%. The chain couples TRBV9 to TRBJ2-1, with 8 bases aligning to TRBD2. The clonotype comes from a man aged 40-49 years who had recovered from COVID-19. Sequencing was done on a sample of peripheral blood. The DNA of the CDR3 is TGTGCCAGCAGCGGGCGTGGGACTAGCAATGAGCAGTTCTTC. This codes for CASSGRGTSNEQFF.